A selection of T cell receptor beta chains follows, all from one sample in a study of T-cell reconstitution after alpha-beta-depleted transplantation in children. TCRdb re-derived calls from the PCR reads in MiXCR, one entry per CDR3 protein. Of hundreds of thousands of distinct CDR3 sequences in the sample, 13% were seen once. The sample here was PBMCs, taken before TCRalphabeta/CD19-depleted stem cell transplant. All receptors derive from a girl aged 2-10 years with congenital amegakaryocytic thrombocytopenia, due to receive a stem cell transplant. Both conserved end residues are part of each CDR3. D genes are given only for firm matches. Expanded clones get a size class; other rows say once, few or many, or leave the size out.

>-|-|18|TRBV20-1|TRBJ2-2
CSASLEGWADKNTGELFF
TGCAGTGCTAGTCTTGAAGGCTGGGCTGACAAAAACACCGGGGAGCTGTTTTTT
>-|-|15|TRBV3-1|TRBJ2-7
CASSLQVRGAYEQYF
TGTGCCAGCAGCCTCCAAGTTAGGGGCGCCTACGAGCAGTACTTC
>many|TRBD2|14|TRBV20-1|TRBJ2-1
CSARGLARAIEQFF
TGCAGTGCTAGGGGACTAGCCCGAGCAATTGAGCAGTTCTTC
>many|-|15|TRBV6-5|TRBJ1-2
CASSYSIIGYYGYTF
TGTGCCAGCAGTTACTCGATAATTGGTTATTATGGCTACACCTTC
>many|TRBD2|14|TRBV20-1|TRBJ2-1
CSAISSGRRNEQFF
TGCAGTGCTATCTCTAGCGGGAGGAGAAATGAGCAGTTCTTC
>-|-|11|TRBV5-4|TRBJ1-2
CASRDTYGYTF
TGTGCCAGCCGGGACACCTATGGCTACACCTTC
>-|-|13|TRBV7-2|TRBJ2-2
CASSFPVSGELFF
TGTGCCAGCAGCTTCCCAGTTTCCGGGGAGCTGTTTTTT
>few|TRBD1|17|TRBV28|TRBJ1-5
CASSSSYRGATAQPQHF
TGTGCCAGCAGTTCAAGTTACAGGGGGGCCACGGCCCAGCCCCAGCATTTT
>-|TRBD2|16|TRBV20-1|TRBJ2-7
CSARDPGAGGTYEQYF
TGCAGTGCTAGAGATCCGGGAGCGGGAGGCACCTACGAGCAGTACTTC
>few|-|14|TRBV19|TRBJ2-7
CASSIDGRDYEQYF
TGTGCCAGTAGTATAGATGGCAGGGACTACGAGCAGTACTTC
>few|-|16|TRBV28|TRBJ2-7
CASSSLLQGTRGEQYF
TGTGCCAGCAGTTCGCTTCTCCAAGGTACCCGCGGAGAGCAGTACTTC
>few|-|13|TRBV20-1|TRBJ1-1
CSALSTVNTEAFF
TGCAGTGCTCTCTCAACAGTGAACACTGAAGCTTTCTTT
>once|-|12|TRBV7-9|TRBJ2-1
CASSFGSPHSFF
TGTGCCAGCAGCTTCGGCTCCCCTCATTCGTTCTTC
>many|TRBD2|13|TRBV20-1|TRBJ2-5
CSAQGLAQETQYF
TGCAGTGCCCAGGGACTAGCCCAAGAGACCCAGTACTTC
>few|TRBD2|14|TRBV18|TRBJ2-5
CASSPPAGEETQYF
TGTGCCAGCTCACCACCGGCGGGGGAGGAGACCCAGTACTTC
>-|-|12|TRBV29-1|TRBJ1-5
CSVRQGGEPQHF
TGCAGCGTTAGGCAGGGAGGGGAGCCCCAGCATTTT
>many|-|14|TRBV6-5|TRBJ2-1
CASSYYLGGAGPIF
TGTGCCAGCAGTTACTATCTGGGTGGGGCGGGTCCTATCTTC
>-|-|12|TRBV5-1|TRBJ2-5
CASRSRLETQYF
TGCGCCAGCAGATCAAGATTGGAGACCCAGTACTTC
>many|TRBD2|12|TRBV20-1|TRBJ2-1
CSATGGDNEQFF
TGCAGTGCAACGGGAGGGGACAATGAGCAGTTCTTC
>-|-|12|TRBV20-1|TRBJ2-7
CSAPGAGYEQYF
TGCAGTGCTCCGGGGGCAGGCTACGAGCAGTACTTC
>many|TRBD2|15|TRBV5-1|TRBJ2-5
CATQLAGSWAETQYF
TGCGCCACCCAATTAGCGGGATCTTGGGCCGAGACCCAGTACTTC
>few|-|13|TRBV5-6|TRBJ2-5
CASSLAGPETQYF
TGTGCCAGCAGCTTGGCTGGGCCAGAGACCCAGTACTTC
>many|TRBD2|15|TRBV4-1|TRBJ2-3
CASSLTGLAVDTQYF
TGCGCCAGCAGCCTAACGGGACTAGCGGTAGATACGCAGTATTTT
>many|TRBD2|18|TRBV20-1|TRBJ2-3
CSASSIVASGSLTDTQYF
TGCAGTGCTAGTAGTATAGTGGCTAGCGGGAGTTTGACAGATACGCAGTATTTT
>many|TRBD1|17|TRBV5-1|TRBJ2-6
CASTIGTGQSGANVLTF
TGCGCCAGCACCATCGGGACAGGGCAATCTGGGGCCAACGTCCTGACTTTC
>many|TRBD2|15|TRBV11-2|TRBJ2-1
CASSSLAGEVHEQFF
TGTGCCAGCAGCTCCCTAGCGGGAGAAGTGCATGAGCAGTTCTTC
>few|-|14|TRBV4-1|TRBJ2-1
CASSQEGGYNEQFF
TGCGCCAGCAGCCAAGAGGGCGGATACAATGAGCAGTTCTTC
>many|TRBD2|14|TRBV5-1|TRBJ2-7
CASSVLADSYEQYF
TGCGCCAGCAGCGTTCTAGCGGATTCTTACGAGCAGTACTTC
>few|-|14|TRBV19|TRBJ2-4
CASTHRQTKNIQYF
TGTGCCAGTACCCATCGACAGACCAAAAACATTCAGTACTTC
>-|-|16|TRBV20-1|TRBJ2-7
CSARDNHAQIPYEQYF
TGCAGTGCTAGAGATAACCACGCCCAAATCCCCTACGAGCAGTACTTC
>many|-|15|TRBV7-2|TRBJ2-7
CASSLLNPSLLEQYF
TGTGCCAGCAGCTTATTGAACCCTAGTCTATTGGAGCAGTACTTC
>few|TRBD2|13|TRBV10-3|TRBJ2-7
CAISDRLAGEQYF
TGTGCCATCAGTGACCGACTAGCCGGGGAGCAGTACTTC
>few|-|15|TRBV9|TRBJ2-1
CASSGSGTVHNEQFF
TGTGCCAGCAGCGGCTCCGGGACTGTCCACAATGAGCAGTTCTTC
>few|-|21|TRBV11-1|TRBJ2-6
CASSPLGLGGRPTSGANVLTF
TGTGCCAGCAGCCCCCTCGGTTTGGGGGGCAGGCCGACCTCTGGGGCCAACGTCCTGACTTTC
>few|-|17|TRBV7-9|TRBJ2-3
CASSPGIFALSTDTQYF
TGTGCCAGCAGCCCCGGCATATTTGCGCTTAGCACAGATACGCAGTATTTT
>few|-|15|TRBV4-1|TRBJ2-7
CASSQFGSQSYEQYF
TGCGCCAGCAGCCAATTCGGTTCACAGTCCTACGAGCAGTACTTC
>few|TRBD2|15|TRBV20-1|TRBJ2-7
CSARGGLAGIFEQYF
TGCAGTGCTAGAGGTGGGCTAGCGGGAATATTCGAGCAGTACTTC
>many|-|15|TRBV19|TRBJ2-7
CASSIVSGVDYEQYF
TGTGCCAGTAGTATCGTCTCAGGGGTGGACTACGAGCAGTACTTC
>many|-|13|TRBV20-1|TRBJ1-6
CTAQQGFNSPLHF
TGCACCGCCCAACAGGGTTTTAATTCACCCCTCCACTTT
>many|-|15|TRBV18|TRBJ1-5
CASSPLTASGQPQHF
TGTGCCAGCTCACCACTCACGGCCTCGGGGCAGCCCCAGCATTTT
>many|TRBD2|15|TRBV20-1|TRBJ2-2
CSAPRGVRNTGELFF
TGCAGTGCCCCTCGGGGGGTTAGGAACACCGGGGAGCTGTTTTTT
>many|-|13|TRBV20-1|TRBJ2-5
CSARPPNLETQYF
TGCAGTGCTAGACCCCCTAACTTGGAGACCCAGTACTTC
>many|TRBD2|15|TRBV5-1|TRBJ2-7
CASSFNPSGSYEQYF
TGCGCCAGCAGTTTTAACCCTAGCGGCTCCTACGAGCAGTACTTC
>many|-|13|TRBV5-1|TRBJ2-7
CASSSDRLYEQYF
TGCGCCAGCAGCTCAGACAGACTCTACGAGCAGTACTTC
>-|TRBD1|14|TRBV5-1|TRBJ2-4
CACSFISGGDIQYF
TGCGCCTGCAGCTTCATTTCAGGGGGAGACATTCAGTACTTC
>many|-|16|TRBV20-1|TRBJ1-2
CSARPSFRGPLYGYTF
TGCAGTGCTAGGCCCTCTTTTCGGGGACCTCTCTATGGCTACACCTTC
>-|-|14|TRBV4-1|TRBJ2-4
CASSHIGEWGIQYF
TGCGCCAGCAGCCACATCGGGGAGTGGGGCATTCAGTACTTC
>-|-|17|TRBV5-4|TRBJ2-3
CASSLGGNLPITDTQYF
TGTGCCAGCAGCTTGGGAGGTAATTTACCAATCACAGATACGCAGTATTTT
>many|-|17|TRBV5-1|TRBJ1-1
CASSLVPGVRWDTEAFF
TGCGCCAGCAGCTTGGTACCAGGGGTGCGCTGGGACACTGAAGCTTTCTTT